This TCR beta chain appears in the sequencing data of a study of cytomegalovirus exposure and HLA in healthy donors. On this clone itself: The target antigen is unknown.

PCR primers comprised 60 Vbeta and 13 Jbeta primers. Sequenced by immunoSEQ multiplex PCR; TCRdb stores in-frame clones only, minus some. This table holds about 88,000 clones, roughly 69% found once. Unmatched junction bases numbered 9, after V lost 1 base and J lost 3 bases. The CDR3 sequence is 16 residues long. CDR1 is MGHRA, CDR2 YSYEKL, per germline. Findings and limits, study-wide: Looking again later, the authors saw that most CMV-associated TCR beta chains seemed HLA-restricted. Follow-up analysis later connected one missense variant in DCLRE1C with trimming of TCR beta V- and J-genes.

The chain carries TRBV4-1 and TRBJ2-7; 7 nucleotides agree with TRBD2. The source of this sequence is a middle-aged man in good health and CMV-seronegative. Material for sequencing was PBMCs. The CDR3 coding sequence is TGCGCCAGCAGCCAAGGGAGGGCGCGGGGGAACTACGAGCAGTACTTC. Amino acids: CASSQGRARGNYEQYF.